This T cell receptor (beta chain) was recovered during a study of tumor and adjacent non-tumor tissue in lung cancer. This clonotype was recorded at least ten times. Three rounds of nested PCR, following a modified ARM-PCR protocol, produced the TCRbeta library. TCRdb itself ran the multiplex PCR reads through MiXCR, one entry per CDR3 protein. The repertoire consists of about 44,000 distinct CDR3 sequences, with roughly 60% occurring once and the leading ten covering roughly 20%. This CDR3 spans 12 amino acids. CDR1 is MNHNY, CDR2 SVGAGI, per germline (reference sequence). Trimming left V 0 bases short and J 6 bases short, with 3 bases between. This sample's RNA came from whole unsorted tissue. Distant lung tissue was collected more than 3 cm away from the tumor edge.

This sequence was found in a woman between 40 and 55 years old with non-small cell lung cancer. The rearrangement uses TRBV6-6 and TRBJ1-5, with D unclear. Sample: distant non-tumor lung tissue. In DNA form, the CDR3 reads TGTGCCAGCAGTTACTCGCCTCAGCCCCAGCATTTT. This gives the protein CASSYSPQPQHF.